This T cell receptor (beta chain) was identified during a study of molecular identifiers for immune sequencing clone quantification. Turning to the study itself: Replicate RNA came from about 20,000 or 100,000 naive CD8 cells and was split five ways, and four parts were sequenced. Study-level findings and limits: In a background of roughly 970,000 naive cells, spiked Jurkat TCR RNA from one cell was reportedly detectable.

This clonotype was detected only a few times. Its antigen is not identified. Naive CD8 sequencing libraries were generated from 20,000 to 1,000,000 sorted cells, with 10%, 30% or 50% RNA as input. Germline CDR1 MNHNS, CDR2 SASEGT. Trimming took off 1 base at V and 2 bases at J, with 9 bases between the two ends. The CDR3 is made up of 14 amino acids. One entry per CDR3 protein, called by TCRdb with MiXCR from the PCR reads. The sample lists under 800,000 distinct CDR3 sequences, roughly 25% occurring once. This chain links TRBV6-1 with TRBJ2-7, with TRBD1 as a possible D gene (5 bases). The sequence derives from a human donor in good health. Some libraries in this study had Jurkat cell RNA spiked in. Material: naive CD8+ T cells from blood, with Jurkat cell RNA spiked in. Specified subset: FACS-sorted CD8+CD4-CCR7+CD45RA+ naive T cells. CDR3 protein: CASSEVAGPYEQYF. CDR3 in DNA: TGTGCCAGCAGTGAAGTTGCAGGGCCCTACGAGCAGTACTTC.